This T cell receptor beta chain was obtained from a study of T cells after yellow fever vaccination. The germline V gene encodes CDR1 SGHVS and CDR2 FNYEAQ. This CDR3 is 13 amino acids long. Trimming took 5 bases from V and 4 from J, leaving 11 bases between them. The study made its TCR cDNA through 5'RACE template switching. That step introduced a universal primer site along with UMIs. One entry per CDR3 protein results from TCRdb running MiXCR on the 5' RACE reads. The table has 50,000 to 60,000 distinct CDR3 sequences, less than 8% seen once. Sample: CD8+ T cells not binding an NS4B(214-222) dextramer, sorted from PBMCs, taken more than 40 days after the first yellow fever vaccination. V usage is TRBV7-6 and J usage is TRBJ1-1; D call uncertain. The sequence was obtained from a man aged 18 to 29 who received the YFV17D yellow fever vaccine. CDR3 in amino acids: CASSPAAATEAFF. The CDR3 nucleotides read TGTGCCAGCAGCCCCGCGGCGGCCACTGAAGCTTTCTTT.